This record covers a single T cell receptor beta chain. The CDR3 has 15 amino acids. From germline, CDR1 is MGHRA and CDR2 YSYEKL. Between the trimmed V and J ends, which lost 1 base and 4 bases, there was a span of 11 bases. In the original processing: Amplification of reference gene primers provided the estimated nucleated cell counts. TCRdb keeps only in-frame clones here, not all; method: immunoSEQ multiplex PCR. The V and J calls and clone size were taken over from that table, and D and trimming were inferred from the DNA. Found here are 85,000 to 100,000 clones, about 85% of them singletons; the top ten hold roughly 4%. The data derive from a study of blood T cell repertoires in COVID-19. As for the study in general: The samples span acute and convalescent COVID-19 from the United States, Italy and Spain. In each case, the material was cDNA or gDNA derived from T cells, B-cell-depleted T cells, or PBMCs.

The TCR originated in a man aged 60-69 years with acute or convalescent COVID-19. The V gene is TRBV4-1, the J gene TRBJ2-1; D is unresolved. The sequencing input was peripheral blood. The DNA for the CDR3 is TGCGCCAGCAGCCAAGCGGTAGAGGCTTACAATGAGCAGTTCTTC. This codes for CASSQAVEAYNEQFF.